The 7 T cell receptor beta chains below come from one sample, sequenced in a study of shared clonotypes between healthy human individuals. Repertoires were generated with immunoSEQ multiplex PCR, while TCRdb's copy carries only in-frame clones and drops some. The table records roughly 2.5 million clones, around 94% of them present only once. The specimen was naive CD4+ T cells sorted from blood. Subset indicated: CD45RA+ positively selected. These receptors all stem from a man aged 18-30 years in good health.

The DNA of the CDR3 is TGTGCCAGCAGTGCCGGGACAGGGGGTTGGGGCAATCAGCCCCAGCATTTT. Amino acids: CASSAGTGGWGNQPQHF. This chain uses TRBV2 with TRBJ1-5; 11 nucleotides agree with TRBD1. Germline assignment: CDR1 SNHLY and CDR2 FYNNEI. CDR3 length: 17 residues. J gave up 2 bases and V 4 bases, and 7 bases lay outside the gene matches.

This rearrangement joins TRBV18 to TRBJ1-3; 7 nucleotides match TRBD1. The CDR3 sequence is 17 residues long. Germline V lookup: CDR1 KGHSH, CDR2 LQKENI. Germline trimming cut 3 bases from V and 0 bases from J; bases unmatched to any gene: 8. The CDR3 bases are TGTGCCAGCTCACCTCCCCGGGCAGGGGGCTCTGGAAACACCATATATTTT. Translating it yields CASSPPRAGGSGNTIYF.

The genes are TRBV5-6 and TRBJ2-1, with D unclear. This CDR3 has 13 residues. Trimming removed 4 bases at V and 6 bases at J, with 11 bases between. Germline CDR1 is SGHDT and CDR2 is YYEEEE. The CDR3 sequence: CASSRANFNEQFF. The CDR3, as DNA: TGTGCCAGCAGCCGCGCGAACTTCAATGAGCAGTTCTTC.

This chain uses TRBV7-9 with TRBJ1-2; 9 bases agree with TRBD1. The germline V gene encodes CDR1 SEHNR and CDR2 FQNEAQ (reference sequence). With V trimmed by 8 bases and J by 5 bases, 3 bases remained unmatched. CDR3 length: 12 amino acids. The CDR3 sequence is CASADRGYGYTF. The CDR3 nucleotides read TGTGCCAGCGCGGACAGGGGATATGGCTACACCTTC.

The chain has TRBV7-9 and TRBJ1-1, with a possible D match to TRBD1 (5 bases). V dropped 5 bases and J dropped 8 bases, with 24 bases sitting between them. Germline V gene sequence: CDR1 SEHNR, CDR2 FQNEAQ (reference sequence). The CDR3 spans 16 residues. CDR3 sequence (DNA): TGTGCCAGCAGCCCTAGGTGGGGGGTTGACGATGTAGAAGCTTTCTTT. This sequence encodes CASSPRWGVDDVEAFF.

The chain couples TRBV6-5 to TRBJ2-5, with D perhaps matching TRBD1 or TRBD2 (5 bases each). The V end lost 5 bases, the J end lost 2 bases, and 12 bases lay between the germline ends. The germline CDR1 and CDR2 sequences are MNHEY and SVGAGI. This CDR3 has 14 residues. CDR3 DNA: TGTGCCAGCAGTCAGGGACGGATACAAGAGACCCAGTACTTC. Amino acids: CASSQGRIQETQYF.

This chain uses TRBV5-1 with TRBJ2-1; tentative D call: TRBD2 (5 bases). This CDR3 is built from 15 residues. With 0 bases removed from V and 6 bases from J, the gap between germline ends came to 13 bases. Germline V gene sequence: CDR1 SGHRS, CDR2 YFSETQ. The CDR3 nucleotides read TGCGCCAGCAGCTTGGATGGGGAGCGGCGCAATGAGCAGTTCTTC. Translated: CASSLDGERRNEQFF.